Following are 16 T cell receptor beta chains from one sample sequenced in a study of blood T cells in healthy people across ages. It was with a sample-barcoded 5' primer and a J-beta primer mix that a second PCR of roughly 6 to 12 cycles was run. TCRdb used MiXCR to reprocess the 5' RACE reads, holding one entry per CDR3 protein. This table has about 1,400,000 distinct CDR3 sequences, around 59% appearing once. The sample comprised blood. The receptors were gathered from a young man in good health.

V and J are TRBV6-1 and TRBJ1-1, with D maybe TRBD1 (5 bases). This CDR3 is 14 amino acids long. V gave up 5 bases and J gave up 4 bases, with 14 bases separating them. Germline V gives CDR1 MNHNS, CDR2 SASEGT. Written as DNA, the CDR3 is TGTGCCAGCAGTACCCCGGCGAGGGGCACTGAAGCTTTCTTT. It yields the protein CASSTPARGTEAFF.

In this sample, this clonotype turned up a few times. The chain links TRBV12-3 or TRBV12-4 to TRBJ2-5; 9 nucleotides line up with TRBD1. The CDR3 is made up of 16 amino acids. V lost 3 bases to trimming and J lost 11 bases; unmatched junction nucleotides: 16. CDR3 residues: CASSFVPGQGVREQYF. The CDR3 region has the DNA TGTGCCAGCAGTTTCGTTCCGGGACAGGGCGTGAGGGAGCAGTACTTC.

CDR3 loop: CSARTGGLAEAFF. In DNA form, the CDR3 reads TGCAGCGCTCGGACAGGGGGGTTAGCTGAAGCTTTCTTT. The chain links TRBV29-1 to TRBJ1-1, with 10 bases matching TRBD1. Germline CDR1 is SQVTM and CDR2 is ANQGSEA. The CDR3 runs to 13 residues. Trimming cost V 7 bases and J 6 bases; bases outside gene matches: 8.

This chain links TRBV15 with TRBJ1-2; D gene unclear. The CDR3 sequence is 11 residues long. From germline, CDR1 is LNHNV and CDR2 YYDKDF (reference sequence). With 6 bases removed from V and 6 bases from J, the gap between germline ends came to 8 bases. CDR3 in DNA: TGTGCCACCAGGCCTCCGCATGGCTACACCTTC. It encodes CATRPPHGYTF.

The CDR3 spells CASSQGGDYSNQPQHF. The CDR3 nucleotides are TGCGCCAGCAGCCAAGGCGGGGACTATAGCAATCAGCCCCAGCATTTT. The chain links TRBV4-1 to TRBJ1-5, with D tentatively TRBD1 (5 bases). The V end lost 1 base, the J end lost 0 bases, and 10 bases lay between the germline ends. The CDR3 is 16 residues long. CDR1 and CDR2 from the germline V gene are MGHRA and YSYEKL.

This chain connects TRBV12-3 or TRBV12-4 to TRBJ2-7; D may be TRBD1 or TRBD2 (5 bases each). The V gene lost 0 bases and the J gene lost 1 base, with 13 bases spanning the gap. This CDR3 spans 16 amino acids. In DNA, the CDR3 is TGTGCCAGCAGTTTAGCCCGACAGCGGATTTCCTACGAGCAGTACTTC. It translates to CASSLARQRISYEQYF.

V and J are TRBV12-3 or TRBV12-4 and TRBJ2-1; no reliable D call. The CDR3 runs 16 residues. V lost 4 bases to trimming and J lost 4 bases, with 17 bases between them. The CDR3 sequence is CASSSAQRHPYNEQFF. CDR3 nucleotides: TGTGCCAGCAGTTCAGCGCAGAGGCACCCGTACAATGAGCAGTTCTTC.

The chain joins TRBV10-3 to TRBJ2-5, with D possibly called TRBD1 or TRBD2 (5 bases each). The germline V gene encodes CDR1 ENHRY and CDR2 SYGVKD. The CDR3 has 16 residues. V dropped 4 bases and J dropped 2 bases, with 17 bases sitting between them. The CDR3 is CAISADVSGTQETQYF. The CDR3 bases are TGTGCCATCAGTGCGGACGTTTCGGGGACGCAAGAGACCCAGTACTTC.

This CDR3 is CSAPYGREQFF. As DNA, the CDR3 is TGCAGTGCCCCGTACGGGAGAGAGCAGTTCTTC. The chain combines TRBV20-1 with TRBJ2-1, with D possibly TRBD2 on 6 matching bases. V was trimmed by 6 bases and J by 10 bases, leaving 13 bases between them. CDR3 size: 11 residues. Germline CDR1 DFQATT, CDR2 SNEGSKA (reference sequence).

The rearrangement uses TRBV6-2 or TRBV6-3 and TRBJ2-5; D remains unclear. CDR3 length equals 13 residues. Trimming removed 5 bases from V and 6 bases from J, with 13 bases in between. Germline CDR1 reads MNHEY; CDR2 reads SVGEGT. CDR3 loop: CASSTTFSKTQYF. CDR3 coding DNA: TGTGCCAGCAGTACCACGTTTTCAAAGACCCAGTACTTC.

The chain carries TRBV7-8 and TRBJ1-1, with TRBD1 matching over 7 bases. With V trimmed by 1 base and J by 7 bases, 3 bases remained unmatched. This CDR3 has 13 residues. The germline V gene has CDR1 SGHVS and CDR2 FQNEAQ. CDR3 sequence (DNA): TGTGCCAGCAGCTTAGAAAGGGACAGTGAAGCTTTCTTT. This translates into CASSLERDSEAFF.

This clonotype was recorded a few times. V usage is TRBV10-3 and J usage is TRBJ2-5; D unresolved. Germline loops: CDR1 ENHRY, CDR2 SYGVKD. This CDR3 is 15 amino acids long. V was shortened by 4 bases and J by 3 bases, with 15 bases between the two germline ends. The CDR3 sequence is CAISVRWAEKETQYF. The CDR3 DNA is TGTGCCATCAGTGTGAGGTGGGCAGAAAAAGAGACCCAGTACTTC.

This clonotype was recorded a few times. This chain links TRBV20-1 with TRBJ2-4; TRBD1 is a possible D gene (6 bases). With the DNA end fitting TRBJ2-7 better, the J assignment may be wrong. The germline V gene encodes CDR1 DFQATT and CDR2 SNEGSKA (reference sequence). CDR3 length: 13 residues. CDR3 sequence (DNA): TGCAGTGCGCCCCGGACCAGGGGTGGCGAGCAGTACTTC. Translated: CSAPRTRGGEQYF.

V gene TRBV28 combines with J gene TRBJ2-1, with 13 bases that match TRBD2. With 5 bases clipped from V and 4 bases from J, the junction kept 8 bases outside the gene matches. This CDR3 region has 17 residues. Germline values: CDR1 MDHEN, CDR2 SYDVKM. CDR3 DNA: TGTGCCAGCAGTACCCTTGGGACTAGCGGGAAGTACAATGAGCAGTTCTTC. As protein: CASSTLGTSGKYNEQFF.

V is TRBV28 and J is TRBJ1-2; D uncertain. CDR1 MDHEN and CDR2 SYDVKM come from the germline V gene. The CDR3 covers 12 residues. Trimming shortened V by 6 bases and J by 8 bases, and 13 bases separated the two germline ends. The CDR3 loop is CASSPAGLGYTF. CDR3 DNA sequence: TGTGCCAGCAGCCCAGCCGGATTAGGCTACACCTTC.

As for this clonotype: A much more abundant neighbour one base away suggests this may be a read error. This chain connects TRBV29-1 to TRBJ2-5; possible D gene TRBD1, 5 bases. The length of the CDR3 is 11 residues. The V and J ends lost 6 bases and 11 bases respectively, with 16 bases between them. Germline V gives CDR1 SQVTM, CDR2 ANQGSEA. The CDR3: CSVPGMGEQYF. CDR3 DNA sequence: TGCAGCGTGCCAGGGATGGGTGAGCAGTACTTC.